This T cell receptor beta chain was captured by sequencing in a study of graft-versus-host responses after intestinal transplantation. Across the study: Those transplanted obtained multivisceral, liver-intestinal, or isolated intestinal grafts. Induction using anti-thymocyte globulin, followed by tacrolimus and steroids for 2 to 4 years, was given to all recipients.

The CDR3 has 15 amino acids. With 7 bases removed from V and 7 bases from J, the gap between germline ends came to 23 bases. The germline V gene encodes CDR1 LNHDA and CDR2 SQIVND (reference sequence). Produced via immunoSEQ multiplex PCR; TCRdb's table is partial and in-frame only. The data contain more than 20,000 clones, over 65% of them singletons. This receptor was taken from a human patient who received an intestinal transplant, so some T cells may come from the graft donor. The source was PBMCs, collected 27 to 29 days after intestinal transplant. The V and J genes are TRBV19 and TRBJ2-7, with D perhaps being TRBD1 or TRBD2 (6 bases each). The CDR3 bases are TGTGCCAGTAAGCGCGGGACAAGGGGCGATGGGGAGCAGTACTTC. Translating it yields CASKRGTRGDGEQYF.